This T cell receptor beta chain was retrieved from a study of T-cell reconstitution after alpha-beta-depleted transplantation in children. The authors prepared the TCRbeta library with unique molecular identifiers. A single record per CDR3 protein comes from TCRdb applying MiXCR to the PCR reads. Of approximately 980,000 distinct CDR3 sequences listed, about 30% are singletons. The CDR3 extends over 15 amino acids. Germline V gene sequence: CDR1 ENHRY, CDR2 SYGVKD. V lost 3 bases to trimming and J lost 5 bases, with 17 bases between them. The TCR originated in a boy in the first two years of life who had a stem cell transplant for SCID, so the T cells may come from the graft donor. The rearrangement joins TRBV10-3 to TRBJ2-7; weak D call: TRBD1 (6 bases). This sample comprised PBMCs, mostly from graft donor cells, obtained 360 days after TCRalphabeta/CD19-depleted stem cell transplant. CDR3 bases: TGTGCCATCAGTGACCCAGGATTAAGGGGGAACGAGCAGTACTTC. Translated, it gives CAISDPGLRGNEQYF.